Sequencing of this T cell receptor (beta chain) was carried out in a study of shared clonotypes between healthy human individuals. Produced via immunoSEQ multiplex PCR; TCRdb's table is partial and in-frame only. The sample has 2 million or so clones; roughly 94% are singletons. Study observations and caveats: The expectation was that sequencing depth would affect clonotype sharing among donors. Non-shared clonotypes displayed generation probabilities falling below those of clonotypes present in all four donors. What naive subsets generally showed was a larger estimated richness than memory subsets showed.

Division of CD4+ cells produced a CD45RA+ naive subset and a CD45RA-negative memory subset. Concerning this clone itself: What it binds is not known.

The junction had 7 bases not matched to a gene; V was cut back by 6 bases and J by 1 base. Germline V gives CDR1 LNHDA, CDR2 SQIVND (reference sequence). This CDR3 contains 15 residues. The TCR originated in a man aged 18 to 35 in good health. This chain connects TRBV19 to TRBJ2-5; 8 nucleotides agree with TRBD1. The sample was naive CD4+ T cells sorted from blood. Subset specified: CD45RA+ positively selected. The CDR3 bases are TGTGCCAGTAGGGGGGTTGGGACAGGCCAAGAGACCCAGTACTTC. Its protein product is CASRGVGTGQETQYF.